This TCR beta chain is drawn from a study of shared clonotypes between healthy human individuals. Unsorted PBMC DNA was run through sequencing on ten immunoSEQ deep assay plates. The assay was immunoSEQ multiplex PCR, and TCRdb's table has in-frame clones only and misses some. This table holds about 480,000 clones, 75% to 85% found once. About 83 million PBMCs served as the genomic DNA source for unsorted samples. The germline gives CDR1 MNHEY, CDR2 SMNVEV (reference sequence). This CDR3 spans 14 amino acids. Trimming took off 7 bases at V and 0 bases at J, with 13 bases between the two ends. V is TRBV27 and J is TRBJ2-7, with a possible D match to TRBD1 (6 bases). Specimen: PBMCs. The TCR originated in a middle-aged woman in good health. Some clones in this sample may be carry-over from other donors' samples. In DNA, the CDR3 is TGTGCCAGCAAACTGACAGGTCACTCCTACGAGCAGTACTTC. It is translated as CASKLTGHSYEQYF.